This TCR beta chain was identified in a study of blood T cell repertoires in COVID-19. Looking at the study overall: Some COVID-19 samples were acute and others convalescent; all came from the United States, Italy and Spain. T cells, B-cell-depleted T cells, or PBMCs provided the cDNA or gDNA that served as material.

While infection was still active, Seattle patients were enrolled and then followed longitudinally. Trimming cost V 3 bases and J 4 bases, with 15 bases left between them. The CDR3 totals 15 residues. Germline lookup yields CDR1 SGHTA and CDR2 FQGNSA. Method: immunoSEQ multiplex PCR; TCRdb's copy keeps in-frame clones and lacks some. This sample has about 70,000 clones, with around 88% found just once. This chain uses TRBV7-2 with TRBJ1-2; D possibly corresponds to TRBD1 (5 bases). The sample consisted of peripheral blood. The sequence was obtained from a man aged 40-55 years with COVID-19, enrolled during active disease. The CDR3 is CASSFSTGGVYGYTF. The CDR3 DNA is TGTGCCAGCAGCTTCAGTACGGGGGGTGTCTATGGCTACACCTTC.